The subject of this entry is one TCR beta chain. The method was immunoSEQ multiplex PCR; TCRdb's version includes in-frame clones alone and lacks a portion of them. Of about 38,000 clones listed, about 94% are singletons. The record originates from a study of T cell changes during pregnancy in multiple sclerosis. This TCR was recovered from a female donor with multiple sclerosis, enrolled in a pregnancy study. The sample consisted of CD4+ T cells from peripheral blood mononuclear cells, taken in the second trimester of pregnancy.

CDR3 residues: CASSIASGHLSYEQYF. The CDR3 region has the DNA TGTGCCAGTAGTATAGCCTCGGGACACCTGTCCTACGAGCAGTACTTC. The chain has TRBV19 and TRBJ2-7, with D tentatively TRBD1 (6 bases). The V end was cut by 1 base, the J end by 1 base, with 14 bases between. Germline loops: CDR1 LNHDA, CDR2 SQIVND (reference sequence). This CDR3 has 16 amino acids.